The TCR beta chain described here comes from a study of neurological immune-mediated disorders. Whole-study findings and limits: Across subjects, no CDR3 amino acid sequence appeared in expanded clones of more than one subject, a finding that suggested private repertoires in all groups.

V shed 4 bases and J shed 0 bases, with 8 bases lying between them. Germline lookup yields CDR1 SGHRS and CDR2 YFSETQ. The CDR3 runs 14 residues. The time point was: longitudinal time-point 3. Synthesis of cDNA used 5'RACE (with 10-nucleotide random UMIs). Every sequencing run generated over 160 million TCR-beta sequences from 15-18 subjects. TCRdb recomputed calls from the 5' RACE reads with MiXCR, one row per CDR3 protein. Of under 130,000 distinct CDR3 sequences listed, under 14% were seen once; the top ten hold about 3%. This clonotype was observed at least ten times. Its target is unknown. This receptor was identified in a female donor with HTLV-1-associated myelopathy (HAM/TSP). What was sequenced was PBMCs. The chain uses TRBV5-1 and TRBJ1-3, with D maybe TRBD1 (6 bases). CDR3 sequence: CASSQGGSGNTIYF. CDR3 nucleotide sequence: TGCGCCAGCAGCCAAGGGGGCTCTGGAAACACCATATATTTT.